This entry features one TCR beta chain sequence. Its antigen is currently unknown. A junction boundary mismatches the germline segment, possibly from a read error. This CDR3 comprises 14 residues. CDR1 MNHNS and CDR2 SASEGT come from the germline V gene. The sample comes from a study of glioma-infiltrating T cells. The iRepertoire nested amplicon-rescue multiplex PCR amplified TCR alpha and beta CDR3s from RNA. Tissue mRNA or PBMC total RNA, roughly 100-400 ng, went into one-step reverse transcription and amplification. Via MiXCR, TCRdb re-called the multiplex PCR reads, giving one row per CDR3 protein. The sample records approximately 17,000 distinct CDR3 sequences, 58% being singletons. Findings and limits, study-wide: Very few CDR3 sequences were shared between tissue and blood. Gliomas, especially low-grade, showed above-expected tissue-blood divergence; non-neoplastic patients showed below.

Source material: glioma tissue, nonneoplastic brain tissue, or PBMCs (not recorded which). This rearrangement joins TRBV6-1 to TRBJ2-1, with 7 bases aligning to TRBD1. The sequence came from a human donor with low-grade glioma or glioblastoma, undergoing nonglioma brain surgery, or in good health (not recorded which). As DNA, the CDR3 is TGTGCCATCAGTGAGACAGGGAATATCAACGAGCAGTTCTTC. This sequence encodes CAISETGNINEQFF.